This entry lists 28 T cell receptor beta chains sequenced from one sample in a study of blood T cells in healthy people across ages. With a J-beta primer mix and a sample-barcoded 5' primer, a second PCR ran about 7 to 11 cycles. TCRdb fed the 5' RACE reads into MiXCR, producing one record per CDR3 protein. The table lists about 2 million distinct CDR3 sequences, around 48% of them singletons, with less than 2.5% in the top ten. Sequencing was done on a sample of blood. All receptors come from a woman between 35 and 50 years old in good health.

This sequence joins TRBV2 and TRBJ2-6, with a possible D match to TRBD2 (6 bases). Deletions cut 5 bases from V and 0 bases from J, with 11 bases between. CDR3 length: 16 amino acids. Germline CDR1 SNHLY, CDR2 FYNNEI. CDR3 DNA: TGTGCCAGCAGTTCGGGACTTAGCTCTGGGGCCAACGTCCTGACTTTC. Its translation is CASSSGLSSGANVLTF.

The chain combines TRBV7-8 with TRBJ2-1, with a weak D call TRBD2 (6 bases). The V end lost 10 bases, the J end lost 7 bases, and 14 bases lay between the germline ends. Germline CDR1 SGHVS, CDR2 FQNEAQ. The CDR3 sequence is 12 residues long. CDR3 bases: TGTGCCATGGAGGGTTTAGGAAATGAGCAGTTCTTC. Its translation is CAMEGLGNEQFF. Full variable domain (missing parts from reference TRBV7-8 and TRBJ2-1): GAGVSQSPRYKVAKRGQDVALRCDPISGHVSLFWYQQALGQGPEFLTYFQNEAQLDKSGLPSDRFFAERPEGSVSTLKIQRTQQEDSAVYLCAMEGLGNEQFFGPGTRLTVL.

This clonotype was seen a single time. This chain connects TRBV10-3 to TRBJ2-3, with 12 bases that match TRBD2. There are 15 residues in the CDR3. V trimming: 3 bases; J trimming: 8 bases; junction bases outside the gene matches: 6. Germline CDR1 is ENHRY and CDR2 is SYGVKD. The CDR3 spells CAISELAGGVGTQYF. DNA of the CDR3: TGTGCCATCAGTGAACTAGCGGGGGGCGTAGGTACGCAGTATTTT.

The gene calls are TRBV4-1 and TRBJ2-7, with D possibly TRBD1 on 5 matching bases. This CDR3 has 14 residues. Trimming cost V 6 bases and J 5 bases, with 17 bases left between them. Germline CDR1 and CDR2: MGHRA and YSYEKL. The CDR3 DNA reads TGCGCCAGCAGGGACAATAAACAGGCTAACGAGCAGTACTTC. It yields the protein CASRDNKQANEQYF.

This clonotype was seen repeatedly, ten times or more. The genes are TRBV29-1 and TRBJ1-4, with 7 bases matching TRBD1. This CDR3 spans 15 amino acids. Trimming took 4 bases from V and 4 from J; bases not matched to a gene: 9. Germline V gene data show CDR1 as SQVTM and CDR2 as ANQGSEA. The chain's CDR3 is CSVALATGLNEKLFF. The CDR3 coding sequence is TGCAGCGTTGCCCTCGCGACAGGGCTTAATGAAAAACTGTTTTTT.

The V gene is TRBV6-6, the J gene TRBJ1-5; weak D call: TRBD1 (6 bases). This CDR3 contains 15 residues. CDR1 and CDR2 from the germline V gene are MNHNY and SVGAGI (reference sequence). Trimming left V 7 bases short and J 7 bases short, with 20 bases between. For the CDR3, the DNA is TGTGCCAGCAATTGGGACCCAGGGGCGGGACAGCCCCAGCATTTT. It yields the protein CASNWDPGAGQPQHF.

The DNA for the CDR3 is TGTGCCAGCAGCGCCCAGGGGACTAGCGGGTATAACATTCAGTACTTC. It is translated as CASSAQGTSGYNIQYF. This chain uses TRBV7-2 with TRBJ2-4, with 12 bases matching TRBD2. The V and J ends lost 5 bases and 7 bases, in that order; junction bases with no gene match: 9. This CDR3 is built from 16 residues. Germline V gene sequence: CDR1 SGHTA, CDR2 FQGNSA.

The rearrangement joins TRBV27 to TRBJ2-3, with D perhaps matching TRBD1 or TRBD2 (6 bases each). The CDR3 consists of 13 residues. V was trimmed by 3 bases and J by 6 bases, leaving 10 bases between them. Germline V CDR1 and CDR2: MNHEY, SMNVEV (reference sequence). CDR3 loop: CASSFRGEDTQYF. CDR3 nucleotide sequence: TGTGCCAGCAGTTTTAGGGGGGAGGATACGCAGTATTTT.

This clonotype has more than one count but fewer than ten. For the CDR3, the DNA is TGTGCCAGCAGCTCGCAGGCGGGGTCGGTGTATAATTCACCCCTCCACTTT. It is translated as CASSSQAGSVYNSPLHF. The gene calls are TRBV7-2 and TRBJ1-6; no firm D call. Per germline, CDR1 SGHTA and CDR2 FQGNSA. The CDR3 extends over 17 amino acids. The V end was cut by 4 bases, the J end by 4 bases, with 17 bases between.

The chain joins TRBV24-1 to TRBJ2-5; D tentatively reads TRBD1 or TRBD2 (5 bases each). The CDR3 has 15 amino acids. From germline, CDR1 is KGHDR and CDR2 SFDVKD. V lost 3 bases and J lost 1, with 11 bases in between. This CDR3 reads CATSDGTDIQETQYF. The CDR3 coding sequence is TGTGCCACCAGTGATGGGACGGATATCCAAGAGACCCAGTACTTC.

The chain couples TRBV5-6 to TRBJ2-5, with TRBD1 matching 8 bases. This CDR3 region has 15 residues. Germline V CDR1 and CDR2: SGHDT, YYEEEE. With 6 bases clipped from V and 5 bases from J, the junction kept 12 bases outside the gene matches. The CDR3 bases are TGTGCCAGCAACTTCAGGGGGCGCTCGGGGGAGACCCAGTACTTC. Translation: CASNFRGRSGETQYF.

Here the CDR3 DNA reads TGTGCCAGCAGTTTAGGGACATTCGATGAGCAGTTCTTC. It is translated as CASSLGTFDEQFF. J is TRBJ2-1 and V is TRBV12-3 or TRBV12-4; possibly TRBD1 for D (5 bases). CDR3 length: 13 amino acids. With 1 base removed from V and 8 bases from J, the gap between germline ends came to 9 bases.

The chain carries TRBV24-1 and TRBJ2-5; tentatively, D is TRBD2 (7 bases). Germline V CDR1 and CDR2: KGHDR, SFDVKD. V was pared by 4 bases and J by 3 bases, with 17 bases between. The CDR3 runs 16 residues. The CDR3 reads CATSDRQGGAKETQYF. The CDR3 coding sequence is TGTGCCACCAGTGACAGACAAGGGGGGGCGAAAGAGACCCAGTACTTC.

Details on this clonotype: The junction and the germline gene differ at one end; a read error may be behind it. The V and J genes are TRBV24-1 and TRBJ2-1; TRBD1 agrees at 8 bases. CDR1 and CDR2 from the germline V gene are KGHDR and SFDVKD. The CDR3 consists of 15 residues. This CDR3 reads CATSVTGASHNEQFF. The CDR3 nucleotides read TGTGCCACCAGTGTGACAGGGGCCTCCCACAATGAGCAGTTCTTC.

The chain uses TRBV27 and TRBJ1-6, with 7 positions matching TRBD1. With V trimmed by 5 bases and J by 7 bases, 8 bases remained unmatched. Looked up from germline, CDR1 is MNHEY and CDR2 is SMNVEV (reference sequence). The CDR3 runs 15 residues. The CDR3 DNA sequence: TGTGCCAGCAGTCCCCACAGGGGACAGAATTCACCCCTCCACTTT. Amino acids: CASSPHRGQNSPLHF.

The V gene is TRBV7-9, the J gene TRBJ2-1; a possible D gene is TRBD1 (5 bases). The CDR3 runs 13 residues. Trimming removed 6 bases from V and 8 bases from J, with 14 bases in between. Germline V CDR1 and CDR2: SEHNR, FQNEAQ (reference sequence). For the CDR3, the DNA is TGTGCCAGCAGATTTCCGACCAGGGATGAGCAGTTCTTC. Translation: CASRFPTRDEQFF.

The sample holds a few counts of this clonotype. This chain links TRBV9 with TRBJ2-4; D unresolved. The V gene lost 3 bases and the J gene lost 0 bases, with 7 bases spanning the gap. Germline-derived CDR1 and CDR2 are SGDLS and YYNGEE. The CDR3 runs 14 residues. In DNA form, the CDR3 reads TGTGCCAGCAGCGCCACAATAGCCAAAAACATTCAGTACTTC. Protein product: CASSATIAKNIQYF. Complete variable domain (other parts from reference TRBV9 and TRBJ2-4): DSGVTQTPKHLITATGQRVTLRCSPRSGDLSVYWYQQSLDQGLQFLIQYYNGEERAKGNILERFSAQQFPDLHSELNLSSLELGDSALYFCASSATIAKNIQYFGAGTRLSVL.

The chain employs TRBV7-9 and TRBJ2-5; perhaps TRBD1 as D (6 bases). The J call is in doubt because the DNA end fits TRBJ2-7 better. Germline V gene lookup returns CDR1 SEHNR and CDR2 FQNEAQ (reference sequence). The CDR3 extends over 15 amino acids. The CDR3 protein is CASSCETGTPYEQYF. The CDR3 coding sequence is TGTGCCAGCAGCTGTGAAACCGGGACACCCTACGAGCAGTACTTC.

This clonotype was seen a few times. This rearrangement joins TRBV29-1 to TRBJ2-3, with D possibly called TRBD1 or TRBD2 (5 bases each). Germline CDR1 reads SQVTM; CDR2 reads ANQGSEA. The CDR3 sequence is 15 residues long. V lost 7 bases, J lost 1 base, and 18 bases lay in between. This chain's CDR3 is CSGRGWGLGTDTQYF. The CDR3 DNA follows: TGCAGCGGGCGAGGGTGGGGCTTGGGCACAGATACGCAGTATTTT.

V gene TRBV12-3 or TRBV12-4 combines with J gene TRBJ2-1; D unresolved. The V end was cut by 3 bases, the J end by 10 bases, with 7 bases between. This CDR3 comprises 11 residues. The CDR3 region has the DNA TGTGCCAGCAGTTTTCGGTTGGAGCAGTTCTTC. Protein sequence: CASSFRLEQFF.

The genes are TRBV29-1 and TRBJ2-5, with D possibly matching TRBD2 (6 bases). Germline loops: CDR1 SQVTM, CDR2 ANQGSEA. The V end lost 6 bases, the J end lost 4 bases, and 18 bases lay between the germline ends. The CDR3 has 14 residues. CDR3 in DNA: TGCAGCGTCCCCCTGCGGGGCCCCTCAGAGACCCAGTACTTC. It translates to CSVPLRGPSETQYF. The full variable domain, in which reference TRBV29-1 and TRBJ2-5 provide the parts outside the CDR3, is SAVISQKPSRDICQRGTSLTIQCQVDSQVTMMFWYRQQPGQSLTLIATANQGSEATYESGFVIDKFPISRPNLTFSTLTVSNMSPEDSSIYLCSVPLRGPSETQYFGPGTRLLVL.

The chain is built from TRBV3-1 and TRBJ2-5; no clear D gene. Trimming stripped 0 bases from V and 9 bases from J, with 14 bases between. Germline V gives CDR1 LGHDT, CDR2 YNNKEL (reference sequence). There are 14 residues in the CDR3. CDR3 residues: CASSQEGLKRPQYF. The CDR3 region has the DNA TGTGCCAGCAGCCAAGAAGGGCTTAAGAGACCCCAGTACTTC.

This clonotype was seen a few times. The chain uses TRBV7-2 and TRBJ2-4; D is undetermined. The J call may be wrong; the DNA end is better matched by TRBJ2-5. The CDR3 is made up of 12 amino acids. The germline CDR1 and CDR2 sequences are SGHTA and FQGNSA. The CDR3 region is CASSLFGKTQYF. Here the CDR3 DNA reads TGTGCCAGCAGCTTATTTGGGAAGACCCAGTACTTC.

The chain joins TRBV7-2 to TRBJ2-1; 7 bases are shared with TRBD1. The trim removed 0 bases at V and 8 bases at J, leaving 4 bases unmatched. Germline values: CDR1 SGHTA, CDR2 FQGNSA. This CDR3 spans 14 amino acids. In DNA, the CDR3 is TGTGCCAGCAGCTTAGCTGGGGACAGTTATGAGCAGTTCTTC. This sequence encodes CASSLAGDSYEQFF.

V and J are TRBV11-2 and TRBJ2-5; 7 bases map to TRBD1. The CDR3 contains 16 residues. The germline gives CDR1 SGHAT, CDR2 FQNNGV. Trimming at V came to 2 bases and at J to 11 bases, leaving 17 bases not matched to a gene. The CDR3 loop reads CASSLPSDRPFNEQYF. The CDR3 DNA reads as TGTGCCAGCAGCTTACCCTCGGACAGGCCATTCAATGAGCAGTACTTC.

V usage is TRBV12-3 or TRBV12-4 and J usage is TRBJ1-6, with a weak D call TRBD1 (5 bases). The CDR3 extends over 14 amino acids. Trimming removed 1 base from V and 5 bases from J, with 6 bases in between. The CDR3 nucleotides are TGTGCCAGCAGTTTAGAGACAGATAATTCACCCCTCCACTTT. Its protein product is CASSLETDNSPLHF.

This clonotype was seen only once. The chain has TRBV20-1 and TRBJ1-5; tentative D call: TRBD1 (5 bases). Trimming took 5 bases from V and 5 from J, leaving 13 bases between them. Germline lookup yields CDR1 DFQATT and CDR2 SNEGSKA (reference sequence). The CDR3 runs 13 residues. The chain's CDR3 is CSALDTVHQPQHF. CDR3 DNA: TGCAGTGCTCTGGACACCGTGCATCAGCCCCAGCATTTT.

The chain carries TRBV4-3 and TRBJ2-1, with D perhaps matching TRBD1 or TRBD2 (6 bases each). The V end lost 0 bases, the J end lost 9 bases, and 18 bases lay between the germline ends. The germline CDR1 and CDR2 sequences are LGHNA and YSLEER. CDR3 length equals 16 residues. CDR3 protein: CASSQDGVRGQREQFF. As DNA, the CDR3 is TGCGCCAGCAGCCAAGATGGGGTTCGGGGGCAGCGTGAGCAGTTCTTC.